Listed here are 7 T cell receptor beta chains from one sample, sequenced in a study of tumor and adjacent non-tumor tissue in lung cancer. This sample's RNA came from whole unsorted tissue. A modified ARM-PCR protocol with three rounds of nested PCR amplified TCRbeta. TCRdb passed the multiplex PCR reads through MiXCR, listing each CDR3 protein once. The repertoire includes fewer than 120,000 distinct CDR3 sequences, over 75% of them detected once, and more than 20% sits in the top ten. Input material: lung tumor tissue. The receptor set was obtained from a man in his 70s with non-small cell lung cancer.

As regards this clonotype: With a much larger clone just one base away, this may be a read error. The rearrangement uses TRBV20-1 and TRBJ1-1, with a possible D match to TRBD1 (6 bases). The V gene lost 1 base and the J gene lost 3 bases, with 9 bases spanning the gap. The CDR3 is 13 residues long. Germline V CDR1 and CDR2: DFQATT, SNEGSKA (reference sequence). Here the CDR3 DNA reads TGCAGTGCTAGAGTAGGGGGGGACACTGAAGCTTTCTTT. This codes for CSARVGGDTEAFF.

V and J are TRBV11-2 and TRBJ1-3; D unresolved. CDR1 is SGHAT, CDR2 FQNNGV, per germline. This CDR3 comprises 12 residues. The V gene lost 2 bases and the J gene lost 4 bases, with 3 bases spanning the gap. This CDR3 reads CASSLMGNTIYF. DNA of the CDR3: TGTGCCAGCAGCTTAATGGGAAACACCATATATTTT. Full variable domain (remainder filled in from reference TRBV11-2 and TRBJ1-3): EAGVAQSPRYKIIEKRQSVAFWCNPISGHATLYWYQQILGQGPKLLIQFQNNGVVDDSQLPKDRFSAERLKGVDSTLKIQPAKLEDSAVYLCASSLMGNTIYFGEGSWLTVV.

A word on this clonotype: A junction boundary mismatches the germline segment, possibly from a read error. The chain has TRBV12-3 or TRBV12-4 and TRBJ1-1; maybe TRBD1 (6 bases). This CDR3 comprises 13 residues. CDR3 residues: CAGSFRDTRKAFF. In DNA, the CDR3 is TGTGCCGGCAGTTTTCGGGACACGCGGAAAGCTTTCTTT.

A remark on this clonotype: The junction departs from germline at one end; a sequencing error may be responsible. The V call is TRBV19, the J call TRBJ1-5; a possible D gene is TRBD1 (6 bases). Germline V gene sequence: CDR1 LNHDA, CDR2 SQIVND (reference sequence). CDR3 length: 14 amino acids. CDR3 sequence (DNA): TGTGCCAGTAGAAATTCACAGGGCTATCAGTCCCAGCATTTT. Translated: CASRNSQGYQSQHF.

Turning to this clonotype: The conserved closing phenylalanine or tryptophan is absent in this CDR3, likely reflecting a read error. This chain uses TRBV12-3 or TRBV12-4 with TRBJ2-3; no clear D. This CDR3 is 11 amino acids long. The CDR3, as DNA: TGTGACAGCAGTTTCAGTGAAACGCAGTATCTT. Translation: CDSSFSETQYL.

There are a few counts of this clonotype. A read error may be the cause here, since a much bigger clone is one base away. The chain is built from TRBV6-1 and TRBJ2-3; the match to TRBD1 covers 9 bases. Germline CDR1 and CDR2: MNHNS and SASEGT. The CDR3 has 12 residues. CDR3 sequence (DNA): TGTGCCAGCGGACAGGGGACAGATACGCGGTATTTT. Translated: CASGQGTDTRYF.

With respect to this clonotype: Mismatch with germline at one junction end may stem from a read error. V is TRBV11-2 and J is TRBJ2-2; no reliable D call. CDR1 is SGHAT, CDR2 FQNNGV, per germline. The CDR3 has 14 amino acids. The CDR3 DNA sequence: TGCGCCGGCAGCCTGAACAGTCAGTCCGGGGAGCTGTTTTTT. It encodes CAGSLNSQSGELFF.